Below are 28 T cell receptor beta chains sequenced from a single sample in a study of blood T cell repertoires in COVID-19. Method: immunoSEQ multiplex PCR; TCRdb's copy keeps in-frame clones and lacks some. The sample records roughly 220,000 clones, 85% to 90% being singletons. Sequenced material: peripheral blood. The receptors here all came from a woman aged 45-59 years with COVID-19, enrolled during active disease.

V gene TRBV30 combines with J gene TRBJ1-6; 7 bases match TRBD1. The CDR3 covers 12 residues. Germline CDR1 and CDR2: GTSNPN and SVGIG (reference sequence). J gave up 7 bases and V 7 bases, and 4 bases lay outside the gene matches. The CDR3: CASRDRNSPLHF. The CDR3 DNA reads as TGTGCCTCCCGGGACAGAAATTCACCCCTCCACTTT.

The chain uses TRBV15 and TRBJ1-2, with 9 bases fitting TRBD1. CDR1 LNHNV and CDR2 YYDKDF come from the germline V gene (reference sequence). Trimming at V came to 3 bases and at J to 8 bases, leaving 10 bases not matched to a gene. The CDR3 spans 15 residues. The chain's CDR3 is CATSRMGRDRDGYTF. The CDR3 region has the DNA TGTGCCACCAGCAGGATGGGAAGGGACAGGGACGGCTACACCTTC.

This chain uses TRBV6-5 with TRBJ2-7, with D perhaps matching TRBD1 (6 bases). CDR3 length: 14 residues. V lost 6 bases and J lost 2, with 14 bases in between. The germline CDR1 and CDR2 sequences are MNHEY and SVGAGI. DNA for the CDR3: TGTGCCAGCAGGGCCGGGACAACCACCTACGAGCAGTACTTC. This translates into CASRAGTTTYEQYF.

This chain connects TRBV30 to TRBJ1-4; TRBD1 is a possible D gene (6 bases). V was trimmed by 1 base and J by 12 bases, leaving 18 bases between them. CDR1 and CDR2 from the germline V gene are GTSNPN and SVGIG (reference sequence). The length of the CDR3 is 14 residues. The DNA for the CDR3 is TGTGCCTGGAGTGCCAGGGGAATTGGTACGGAACTGTTTTTT. Translating it yields CAWSARGIGTELFF.

This clone was seen only once. This chain links TRBV6-5 with TRBJ1-2; possible D gene TRBD1, 6 bases. The CDR3 runs to 14 residues. V was cut by 2 bases and J by 8 bases, with 15 bases left in between. Germline V CDR1 and CDR2: MNHEY, SVGAGI. In nucleotides, the CDR3 is TGTGCCAGCAGTTACCCTTACAGGGTCCAAGGCTACACCTTC. This gives the protein CASSYPYRVQGYTF.

This clone has more than one count but fewer than ten. The rearrangement joins TRBV6-5 to TRBJ2-7; 8 bases agree with TRBD1. V lost 5 bases to trimming and J lost 0 bases; unmatched junction nucleotides: 3. This CDR3 is 14 amino acids long. Per germline, CDR1 MNHEY and CDR2 SVGAGI. In DNA form, the CDR3 reads TGTGCCAGCAGTAGGACAGGGAACTCCTACGAGCAGTACGTC. As protein: CASSRTGNSYEQYV.

The chain employs TRBV2 and TRBJ1-6, with a weak D call TRBD1 (6 bases). The length of the CDR3 is 15 residues. Per germline, CDR1 SNHLY and CDR2 FYNNEI. The V and J ends lost 6 bases and 8 bases respectively, with 17 bases between them. The CDR3 DNA sequence: TGTGCCAGCAGACGCACAGGGAAATTTGATTCACCCCTCCACTTT. Amino acids: CASRRTGKFDSPLHF.

This chain connects TRBV6-5 to TRBJ1-1; 8 nucleotides agree with TRBD1. Looked up from germline, CDR1 is MNHEY and CDR2 is SVGAGI. Germline trimming cut 5 bases from V and 7 bases from J; bases unmatched to any gene: 6. CDR3 size: 13 residues. Here the CDR3 DNA reads TGTGCCAGCAGTCCGGGACAGGCGGGTGAAGCTTTCTTT. It is translated as CASSPGQAGEAFF.

As to this clone: The junction shows a germline mismatch at one end, possibly a read error. V is TRBV6-2 or TRBV6-3 and J is TRBJ1-6; 8 nucleotides match TRBD1. The germline gives CDR1 MNHEY, CDR2 SVGEGT. The CDR3 consists of 15 residues. This CDR3 reads CASSNSPGQGSPLHF. The CDR3 DNA sequence: TGTGCCAGCAGTAACTCCCCTGGACAGGGATCGCCCCTCCACTTT.

The chain recombines TRBV5-6 with TRBJ1-2, with unresolved D. The CDR3 loop spans 16 amino acids. From germline, CDR1 is SGHDT and CDR2 YYEEEE. V was clipped by 0 bases and J by 5 bases, with 17 bases between them. CDR3: CASSLVYSGIWYGYTF. The CDR3 nucleotides read TGTGCCAGCAGCTTGGTGTATTCGGGGATTTGGTATGGCTACACCTTC.

The chain joins TRBV25-1 to TRBJ1-2, with TRBD1 matching 9 bases. Germline V CDR1 and CDR2: MGHDK, SYGVNS. Trimming removed 1 base from V and 2 bases from J; junction bases left unmatched: 2. CDR3 length equals 15 residues. The CDR3 DNA follows: TGTGCCAGCAGTGAATGGGGACAGGGAAACTATGGCTACACCTTC. Amino acids: CASSEWGQGNYGYTF.

The chain joins TRBV14 to TRBJ1-4, with 10 bases matching TRBD1. The J segment lost 7 bases and the V segment lost 4 bases, leaving 9 bases of the junction unmatched. CDR3 length equals 16 residues. Germline CDR1 reads SGHDN; CDR2 reads FVKESK. The CDR3 nucleotides read TGTGCCAGCAGCCCACACGGCGGACAGGGGGGTGAAAAACTGTTTTTT. It is translated as CASSPHGGQGGEKLFF.

Here the CDR3 DNA reads TGTGCCAGCTCCAACAGGGATAATCAGCCCCAGCATTTT. It translates to CASSNRDNQPQHF. V gene TRBV27 combines with J gene TRBJ1-5, with D perhaps TRBD1 (6 bases). This CDR3 comprises 13 residues. Germline values: CDR1 MNHEY, CDR2 SMNVEV (reference sequence). Deletions cut 8 bases from V and 4 bases from J, with 12 bases between.

The chain employs TRBV28 and TRBJ1-2; D is unclear. Looked up from germline, CDR1 is MDHEN and CDR2 is SYDVKM. The CDR3 contains 14 residues. Trimming cost V 5 bases and J 7 bases, with 17 bases left between them. CDR3: CASSPRTGSGGYTF. Here the CDR3 DNA reads TGTGCCAGCAGTCCGCGGACGGGAAGTGGTGGCTACACCTTC.

The V and J genes are TRBV12-1 and TRBJ2-2; the D call TRBD2 from the table was never checked on the DNA. TRBV12-1 is a known pseudogene. The CDR3 contains 15 residues. CDR3 residues: CASSPYKHGTGELFF. CDR3 sequence (DNA): TGTGCCAGCAGCCCCTATAAACACGGGACCGGGGAGCTGTTTTTT.

The chain combines TRBV3-1 (or the pseudogene TRBV3-2) with TRBJ1-2; 7 bases are shared with TRBD1. Germline V CDR1 and CDR2: LGHDT, YNNKEL (reference sequence). Trimming removed 1 base from V and 3 bases from J; junction bases left unmatched: 5. CDR3 length: 15 residues. CDR3 in amino acids: CASSQAQGVYYGYTF. CDR3 bases: TGTGCCAGCAGCCAAGCCCAGGGGGTATACTATGGCTACACCTTC.

This clone was detected only once. V is TRBV7-6 and J is TRBJ2-7; D possibly corresponds to TRBD1 (5 bases). The V and J ends lost 3 bases and 5 bases respectively, with 17 bases between them. This CDR3 is built from 15 residues. Germline CDR1 reads SGHVS; CDR2 reads FNYEAQ. The DNA of the CDR3 is TGTGCCAGCAGCTTGGGCCAGGGCACAATTGACGAGCAGTACGTC. Translated: CASSLGQGTIDEQYV.

The chain couples TRBV7-2 to TRBJ1-1; unclear D gene. Germline assignment: CDR1 SGHTA and CDR2 FQGNSA. The CDR3 has 16 residues. The V and J ends lost 1 base and 0 bases respectively, with 12 bases between them. CDR3 region: CASSLGPEFMNTEAFF. Here the CDR3 DNA reads TGTGCCAGCAGCTTAGGGCCAGAATTTATGAACACTGAAGCTTTCTTT.

The chain uses TRBV9 and TRBJ1-6, with unresolved D. The CDR3 spans 14 residues. Trimming took off 4 bases at V and 10 bases at J, with 15 bases between the two ends. Germline V CDR1 and CDR2: SGDLS, YYNGEE. The CDR3 here is CASSPGVGRSPLHF. The CDR3 nucleotides are TGTGCCAGCAGCCCTGGGGTGGGGAGATCACCCCTCCACTTT.

The chain recombines TRBV5-1 with TRBJ2-5; 9 nucleotides match TRBD1. J lost 1 base, V lost 3 bases, and 4 bases had no gene match. The CDR3 length is 15 residues. Germline V gives CDR1 SGHRS, CDR2 YFSETQ. CDR3 region: CASSSDRGPQETQYF. The CDR3 DNA reads as TGCGCCAGCAGCTCGGACAGGGGACCCCAAGAGACCCAGTACTTC.

The chain recombines TRBV6-4 with TRBJ2-2; a weak D match, TRBD1 (6 bases). This CDR3 has 16 residues. Germline-derived CDR1 and CDR2 are MRHNA and SNTAGT. V lost 2 bases to trimming and J lost 6 bases, with 16 bases between them. The CDR3 coding sequence is TGTGCCAGCAGTGACCGCTACAGGGACCAACCCGGGGAGCTGTTTTTT. Its protein product is CASSDRYRDQPGELFF.

The J gene is TRBJ1-2, the V gene TRBV5-4, with 7 bases lining up with TRBD1. The CDR3 covers 15 residues. After removal of 0 bases from V and 6 bases from J, the junction contained 8 bases not matched to a gene. Germline V gives CDR1 SGHNT, CDR2 YYREEE (reference sequence). CDR3 nucleotides: TGTGCCAGCAGCTTGGGACAGGGAAAAGTAGATGGCTACACCTTC. This translates into CASSLGQGKVDGYTF. The full variable domain, completed using reference TRBV5-4 and TRBJ1-2, is ETGVTQSPTHLIKTRGQQVTLRCSSQSGHNTVSWYQQALGQGPQFIFQYYREEENGRGNFPPRFSGLQFPNYSSELNVNALELDDSALYLCASSLGQGKVDGYTFGSGTRLTVV.

This clone was detected a few times. The rearrangement uses TRBV5-6 and TRBJ2-1, with D possibly matching TRBD2 (6 bases). The CDR3 totals 12 residues. Looked up from germline, CDR1 is SGHDT and CDR2 is YYEEEE. Trimming pared 5 bases from V and 6 bases from J, leaving 9 bases between. The CDR3 sequence is CASRGLVNEQFF. CDR3 nucleotides: TGTGCCAGCAGGGGACTCGTCAATGAGCAGTTCTTC.

The rearrangement links TRBV6-5 to TRBJ1-2; TRBD1 matches 10 bases. This CDR3 contains 13 residues. The ends lost 6 bases at V and 7 bases at J; junction bases unmatched: 5. The germline V gene has CDR1 MNHEY and CDR2 SVGAGI. The CDR3 loop reads CASRTGGEGGYTF. Written as DNA, the CDR3 is TGTGCCAGCAGGACAGGGGGCGAAGGTGGCTACACCTTC.

As DNA, the CDR3 is TGTGCCAGCAGCTTGCTGGGGCGCTACGAGCAGTACGTC. This sequence encodes CASSLLGRYEQYV. This chain connects TRBV5-4 to TRBJ2-7; TRBD1 might be the D (5 bases). Germline CDR1 and CDR2: SGHNT and YYREEE (reference sequence). There are 13 residues in the CDR3. The V gene lost 1 base and the J gene lost 3 bases, with 8 bases spanning the gap.

This chain joins TRBV18 and TRBJ1-6, with 8 bases matching TRBD1. V lost 5 bases and J lost 9; bases outside the gene matches: 15. Germline assignment: CDR1 KGHSH and CDR2 LQKENI. The CDR3 runs to 17 residues. The CDR3 DNA reads as TGTGCCAGCTCAAGCGAACATGGGGGACAGGACGGTTCACCCCTCCACTTT. Translating it yields CASSSEHGGQDGSPLHF.

The J gene is TRBJ2-7, the V gene TRBV27; TRBD2 agrees at 7 bases. Trimming at V came to 8 bases and at J to 2 bases, leaving 6 bases not matched to a gene. There are 13 residues in the CDR3. Germline CDR1 and CDR2: MNHEY and SMNVEV (reference sequence). CDR3 DNA sequence: TGTGCCAGCTCCGCGGGAGTTCCCTACGAGCAGTACTTC. Protein: CASSAGVPYEQYF.

The gene calls are TRBV5-6 and TRBJ2-1, with D perhaps TRBD2 (5 bases). This CDR3 has 13 amino acids. CDR1 is SGHDT and CDR2 is YYEEEE in the germline V gene. V was shortened by 4 bases and J by 7 bases, with 12 bases between the two germline ends. The CDR3 DNA reads TGTGCCAGCAGCCTCACACAGCGGAATGAGCAGTTCTTC. Its translation is CASSLTQRNEQFF.